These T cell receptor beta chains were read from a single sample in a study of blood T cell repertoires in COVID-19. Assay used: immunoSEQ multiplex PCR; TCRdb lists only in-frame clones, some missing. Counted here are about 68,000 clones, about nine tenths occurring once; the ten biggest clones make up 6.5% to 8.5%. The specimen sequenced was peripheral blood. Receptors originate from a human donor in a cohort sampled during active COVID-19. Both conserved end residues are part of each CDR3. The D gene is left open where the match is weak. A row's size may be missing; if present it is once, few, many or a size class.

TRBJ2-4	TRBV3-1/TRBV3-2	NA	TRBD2	CASSPGLSGTSGLLAKNIQYF	TGTGCCAGCAGCCCTGGGCTCTCCGGGACTAGCGGGCTACTAGCCAAAAACATTCAGTACTTC
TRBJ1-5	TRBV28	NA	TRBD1	CASSLGRGDNQPQHF	TGTGCCAGCAGTTTAGGCAGGGGGGATAATCAGCCCCAGCATTTT
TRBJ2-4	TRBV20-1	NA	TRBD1	CSASPGGARIVKNIQYF	TGCAGTGCTAGTCCAGGGGGCGCGAGGATAGTCAAAAACATTCAGTACTTC
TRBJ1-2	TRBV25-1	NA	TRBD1	CASSDGTGAMGYTF	TGTGCCAGCAGTGATGGGACAGGGGCTATGGGCTACACCTTC
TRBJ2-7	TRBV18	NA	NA	CASSRSHGDEQYF	TGTGCCAGCTCAAGGTCTCACGGGGACGAGCAGTACTTC
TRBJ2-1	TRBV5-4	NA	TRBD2	CASSSRLAGDNEQFF	TGTGCCAGCAGCTCCAGACTAGCGGGGGACAATGAGCAGTTCTTC
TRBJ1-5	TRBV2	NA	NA	CASRGGNSNQPQHF	TGTGCCAGCAGAGGGGGTAATAGCAATCAGCCCCAGCATTTT
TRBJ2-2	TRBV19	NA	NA	CASSFSGHPFSNTGELFF	TGTGCCAGTAGCTTCTCGGGACATCCCTTTTCGAACACCGGGGAGCTGTTTTTT
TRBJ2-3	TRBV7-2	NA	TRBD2	CASSLVPSGGALTDTQYF	TGTGCCAGCAGCTTAGTCCCCAGCGGGGGGGCCCTCACAGATACGCAGTATTTT
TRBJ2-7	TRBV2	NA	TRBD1	CASIGTDISYEQYF	TGTGCCAGCATCGGGACAGACATCTCCTACGAGCAGTACTTC
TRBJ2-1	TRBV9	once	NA	CASSVEQTIYNEQFF	TGTGCCAGCAGCGTAGAGCAGACTATTTACAATGAGCAGTTCTTC
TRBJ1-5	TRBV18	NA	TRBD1	CASSLIAQGADQPQHF	TGTGCCAGCTCACTAATCGCCCAGGGGGCTGATCAGCCCCAGCATTTT
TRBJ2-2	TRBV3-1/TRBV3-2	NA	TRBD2	CASSQVTSGGAGELFF	TGTGCCAGCAGCCAAGTGACTAGCGGGGGGGCCGGGGAGCTGTTTTTT
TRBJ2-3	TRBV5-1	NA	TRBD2	CASSLGLAGDTDTQYF	TGCGCCAGCAGCTTGGGACTAGCGGGGGACACAGATACGCAGTATTTT
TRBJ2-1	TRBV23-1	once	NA	CASSPVQQNNEQFF	TGCGCCAGCAGTCCCGTCCAACAGAACAATGAGCAGTTCTTC
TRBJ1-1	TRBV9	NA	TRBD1	CASSWSDRAEAFF	TGTGCCAGCAGCTGGTCGGACAGGGCTGAAGCTTTCTTT
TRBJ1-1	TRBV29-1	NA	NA	CSVESKQNTEAFF	TGCAGCGTTGAATCAAAACAGAACACTGAAGCTTTCTTT
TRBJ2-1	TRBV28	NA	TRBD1	CASTSQGQGINEQFF	TGTGCCAGCACCTCGCAGGGACAGGGTATAAATGAGCAGTTCTTC
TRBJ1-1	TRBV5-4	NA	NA	CASSLGLAGMLNTEAFF	TGTGCCAGCAGCTTGGGGTTGGCAGGGATGTTGAACACTGAAGCTTTCTTT
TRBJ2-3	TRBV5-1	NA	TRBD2	CASSFSPSGGEDTQYF	TGCGCCAGCAGCTTTTCCCCTAGCGGGGGGGAAGATACGCAGTATTTT
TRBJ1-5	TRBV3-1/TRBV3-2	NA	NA	CASSQDPGSDQPQHF	TGTGCCAGCAGCCAAGATCCGGGGTCCGATCAGCCCCAGCATTTT
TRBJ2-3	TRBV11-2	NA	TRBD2	CASSLEGTWTSGSVDTQYF	TGTGCCAGCAGCTTAGAGGGTACCTGGACTAGCGGGAGTGTGGATACGCAGTATTTT
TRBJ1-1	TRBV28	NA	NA	CASSFPPGGLNTEAFF	TGTGCCAGCAGTTTCCCCCCGGGCGGGCTGAACACTGAAGCTTTCTTT